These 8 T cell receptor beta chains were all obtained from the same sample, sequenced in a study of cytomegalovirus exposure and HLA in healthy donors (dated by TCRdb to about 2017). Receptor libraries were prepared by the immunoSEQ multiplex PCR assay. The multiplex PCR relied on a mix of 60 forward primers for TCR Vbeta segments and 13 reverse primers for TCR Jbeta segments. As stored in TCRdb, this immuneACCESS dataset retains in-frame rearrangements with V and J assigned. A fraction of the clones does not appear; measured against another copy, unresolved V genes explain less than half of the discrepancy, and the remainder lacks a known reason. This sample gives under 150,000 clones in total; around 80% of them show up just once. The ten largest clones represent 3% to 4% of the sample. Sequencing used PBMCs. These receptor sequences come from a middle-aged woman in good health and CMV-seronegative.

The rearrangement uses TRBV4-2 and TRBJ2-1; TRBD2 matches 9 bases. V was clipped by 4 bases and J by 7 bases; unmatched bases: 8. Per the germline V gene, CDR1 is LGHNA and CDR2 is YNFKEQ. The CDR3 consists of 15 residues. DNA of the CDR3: TGTGCCAGCAGCCTGACTAGCGGTCGGGGTAATGAGCAGTTCTTC. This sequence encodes CASSLTSGRGNEQFF.

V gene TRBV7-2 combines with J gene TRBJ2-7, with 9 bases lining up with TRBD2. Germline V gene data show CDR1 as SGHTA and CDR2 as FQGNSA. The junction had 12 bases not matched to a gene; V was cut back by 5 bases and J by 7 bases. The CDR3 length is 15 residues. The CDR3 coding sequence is TGTGCCAGCAGCAATACCCCGGGACTAGCTTGGGAGCAGTACTTC. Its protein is CASSNTPGLAWEQYF.

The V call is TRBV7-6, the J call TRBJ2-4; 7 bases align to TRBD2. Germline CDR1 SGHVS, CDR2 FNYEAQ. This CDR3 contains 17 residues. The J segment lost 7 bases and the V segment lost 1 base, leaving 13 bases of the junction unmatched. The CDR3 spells CASSLGFGGGGANIQYF. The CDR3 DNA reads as TGTGCCAGCAGCTTAGGGTTCGGTGGGGGAGGGGCGAACATTCAGTACTTC.

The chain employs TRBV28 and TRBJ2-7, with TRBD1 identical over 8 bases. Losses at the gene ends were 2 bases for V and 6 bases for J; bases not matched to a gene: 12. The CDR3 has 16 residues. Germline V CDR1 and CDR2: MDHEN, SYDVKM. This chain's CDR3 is CASSLPPGGVEVEQYF. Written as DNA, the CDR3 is TGTGCCAGCAGTTTACCGCCAGGGGGCGTAGAGGTCGAGCAGTACTTC.

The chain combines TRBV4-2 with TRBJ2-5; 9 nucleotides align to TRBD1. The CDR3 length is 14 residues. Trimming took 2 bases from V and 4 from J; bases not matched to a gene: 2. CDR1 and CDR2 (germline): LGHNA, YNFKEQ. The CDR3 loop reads CASSQTGGGETQYF. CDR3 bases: TGTGCCAGCAGCCAAACAGGGGGCGGAGAGACCCAGTACTTC.

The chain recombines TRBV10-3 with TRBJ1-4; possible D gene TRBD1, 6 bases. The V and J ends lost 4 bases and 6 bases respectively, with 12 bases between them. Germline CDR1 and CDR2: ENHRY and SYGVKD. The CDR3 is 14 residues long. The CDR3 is CAISGQGNDEKLFF. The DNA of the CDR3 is TGTGCCATCAGTGGTCAGGGGAACGATGAAAAACTGTTTTTT.

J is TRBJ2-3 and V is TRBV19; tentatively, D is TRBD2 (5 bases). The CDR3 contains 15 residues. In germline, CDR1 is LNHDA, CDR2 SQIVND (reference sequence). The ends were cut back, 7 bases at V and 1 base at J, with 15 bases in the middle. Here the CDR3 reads CASTSFGSGTDTQYF. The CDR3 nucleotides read TGTGCCAGTACCTCATTTGGGAGTGGCACAGATACGCAGTATTTT. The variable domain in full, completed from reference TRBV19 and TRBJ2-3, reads DGGITQSPKYLFRKEGQNVTLSCEQNLNHDAMYWYRQDPGQGLRLIYYSQIVNDFQKGDIAEGYSVSREKKESFPLTVTSAQKNPTAFYLCASTSFGSGTDTQYFGPGTRLTVL.

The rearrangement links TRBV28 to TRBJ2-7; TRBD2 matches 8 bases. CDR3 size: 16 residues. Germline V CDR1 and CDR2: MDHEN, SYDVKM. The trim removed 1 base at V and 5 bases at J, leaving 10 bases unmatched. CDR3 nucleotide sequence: TGTGCCAGCAGTTTATCTGCGGGACTAGGGTCCCACGAGCAGTACTTC. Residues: CASSLSAGLGSHEQYF. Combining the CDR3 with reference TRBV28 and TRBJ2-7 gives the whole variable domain DVKVTQSSRYLVKRTGEKVFLECVQDMDHENMFWYRQDPGLGLRLIYFSYDVKMKEKGDIPEGYSVSREKKERFSLILESASTNQTSMYLCASSLSAGLGSHEQYFGPGTRLTVT.